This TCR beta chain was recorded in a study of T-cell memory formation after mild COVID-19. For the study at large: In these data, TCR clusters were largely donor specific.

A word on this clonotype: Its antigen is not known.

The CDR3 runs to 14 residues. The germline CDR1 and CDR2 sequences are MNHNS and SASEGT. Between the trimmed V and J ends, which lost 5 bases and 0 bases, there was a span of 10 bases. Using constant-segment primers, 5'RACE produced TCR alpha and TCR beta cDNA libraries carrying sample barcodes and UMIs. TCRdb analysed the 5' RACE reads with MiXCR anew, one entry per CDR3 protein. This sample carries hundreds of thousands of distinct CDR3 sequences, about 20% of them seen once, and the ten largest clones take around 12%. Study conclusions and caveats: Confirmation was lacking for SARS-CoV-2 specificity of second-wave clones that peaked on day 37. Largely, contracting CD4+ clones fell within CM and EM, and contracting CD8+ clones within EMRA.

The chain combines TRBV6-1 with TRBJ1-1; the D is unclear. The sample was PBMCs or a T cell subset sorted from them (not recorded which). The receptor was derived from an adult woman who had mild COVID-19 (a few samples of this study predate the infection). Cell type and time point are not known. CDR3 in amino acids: CASSQAFVNTEAFF. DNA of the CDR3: TGTGCCAGCAGTCAGGCGTTCGTGAACACTGAAGCTTTCTTT.